Listed below are T cell receptor beta chains from one sample, sequenced in a study of T cell responses to AZD1222 COVID-19 vaccine. Data came from immunoSEQ multiplex PCR; TCRdb stores just in-frame clones and leaves some out. In the table there are 110,000 to 150,000 clones, around nine tenths of which are singletons. The sequenced sample was peripheral blood, obtained 28 days after the second AZD1222 dose. These receptor sequences come from an adult who received the AZD1222 COVID-19 vaccine. CDR3s include the opening cysteine and the closing phenylalanine or tryptophan. D genes are given only for firm matches. Where a row states a size, it is once, few, many or the class of an expanded clone; other rows omit it.

V	length	J	D	size	DNA	CDR3
TRBV28	15	TRBJ2-2	TRBD1	NA	TGTGCCAGCATTGGGGACAGGGTGAACACCGGGGAGCTGTTTTTT	CASIGDRVNTGELFF
TRBV5-1	16	TRBJ1-6	TRBD1	NA	TGCGCCAGCAGCTTCGACAGGGGGCCCACCCATTCACCCCTCCACTTT	CASSFDRGPTHSPLHF
TRBV7-6	13	TRBJ1-4	NA	NA	TGTGCCAGCAGCTTAAGCGACAGGGAAAAACTGTTTTTT	CASSLSDREKLFF
TRBV12-3/TRBV12-4	12	TRBJ1-2	NA	NA	TGTGCCAGCATCAGGGAGTTTGATGGCTACACCTTC	CASIREFDGYTF
TRBV29-1	13	TRBJ1-2	TRBD1	NA	TGCAGCGGCCTAGGGACAGGGACAGGTGGCTACACCTTC	CSGLGTGTGGYTF
TRBV6-5	15	TRBJ2-3	NA	NA	TGTGCCAGCAGTTACCCCGAAGGGGGCACAGATACGCAGTATTTT	CASSYPEGGTDTQYF
TRBV10-3	14	TRBJ1-1	NA	NA	TGTGCTACCTCATCTACCACAGGCGGTACTGAAGCTTTCTTT	CATSSTTGGTEAFF
TRBV14	17	TRBJ2-7	TRBD1	NA	TGTGCCAGCAGCCAACAGGGCCTTAGGACAGGGAAATACGAGCAGTACTTC	CASSQQGLRTGKYEQYF
TRBV6-5	13	TRBJ2-7	NA	NA	TGTGCCAGCACAAGGGGGTACGCCTACGAGCAGTACTTC	CASTRGYAYEQYF
TRBV30	13	TRBJ2-1	TRBD2	NA	TGTGCCTATAAGGGCGGGAGAGCACATGAGCAGTTCTTC	CAYKGGRAHEQFF
TRBV28	14	TRBJ1-5	NA	NA	TGTGCCAGCAACTTATCAAACCGGGGCGGTTCCCAGCATTTT	CASNLSNRGGSQHF
TRBV6-5	14	TRBJ2-3	TRBD2	few	TGTGCCAGCCGCCGTGGGAGGGCCACAGATACGCAGTATTTT	CASRRGRATDTQYF
TRBV7-8	13	TRBJ2-3	NA	NA	TGTGCCAGCAGTTTACCAGCGGCAGATACGCAGTATTTT	CASSLPAADTQYF
TRBV20-1	11	TRBJ1-1	NA	NA	TGCAGTGCCCCAGGGAACACTGAAGCTTTCTTT	CSAPGNTEAFF
TRBV2	14	TRBJ1-5	NA	NA	TGTGCCAGCAGGGGCGGGGGGGTAAATCAGCCCCAGCATTTT	CASRGGGVNQPQHF
TRBV5-4	15	TRBJ2-1	NA	NA	TGTGCCAGCAGCTTGGTCCCGACTCTCAACAATGAGCAGTTCTTC	CASSLVPTLNNEQFF
TRBV14	13	TRBJ2-7	NA	NA	TGTGCCAGCAGCCAAGTGGGGGGCAACGAGCAGTACTTC	CASSQVGGNEQYF
TRBV4-1	15	TRBJ2-7	TRBD2	NA	TGCGCCAGCAGCCAAGTCGGGGGGAACTCCTACGAGCAGTACTTC	CASSQVGGNSYEQYF
TRBV9	16	TRBJ2-1	NA	NA	TGTGCCAGCAGCGCCCCGGGGGCGGGGGTCTACAATGAGCAGTTCTTC	CASSAPGAGVYNEQFF
TRBV28	12	TRBJ1-3	NA	NA	TGTGCCAGCAGTTTATGGGGAAACACCATATATTTT	CASSLWGNTIYF
TRBV29-1	12	TRBJ2-2	NA	NA	TGCAGCACTACTCGTGGTACCGGGGAGCTGTTTTTT	CSTTRGTGELFF
TRBV6-5	13	TRBJ2-7	NA	NA	TGTGCCAGCAAAATAACCGATGCCTACGAGCAGTACTTC	CASKITDAYEQYF
TRBV28	13	TRBJ2-5	TRBD2	NA	TGTGCCAGCAGGACTAGCGGGATTGAGACCCAGTACTTC	CASRTSGIETQYF
TRBV7-2	17	TRBJ1-1	NA	NA	TGTGCCAGCAGCCAAAAGGGGACGCCGCGGTGGGGCACTGAAGCTTTCTTT	CASSQKGTPRWGTEAFF
TRBV5-1	14	TRBJ2-7	NA	NA	TGCGCCAGCAGTCTCCTGGCGGGAAACTACGAGCAGTACTTC	CASSLLAGNYEQYF
TRBV27	18	TRBJ2-7	NA	NA	TGTGCCAGCAGTAATACTCTAATGAACAGGGTCCACTCCTACGAGCAGTACTTC	CASSNTLMNRVHSYEQYF
TRBV30	13	TRBJ1-2	TRBD1	NA	TGTGCCTGGACCACACAGGGGGCTTGGGGCTACACCTTC	CAWTTQGAWGYTF
TRBV27	14	TRBJ2-7	TRBD2	once	TGTGCCAGCAGTTTTCTGCGGGAGGTAAACGAGCAGTACTTC	CASSFLREVNEQYF
TRBV5-1	15	TRBJ2-5	NA	once	TGCGCCAGCAGCCCGGTCGTGGAAGGCCAAGAGACCCAGTACTTC	CASSPVVEGQETQYF
TRBV7-3	18	TRBJ1-6	NA	NA	TGTGCCAGCAGCTTACGGGGTCTCGAGAGCTCCTATAATTCACCCCTCCACTTT	CASSLRGLESSYNSPLHF
TRBV5-8	16	TRBJ2-2	NA	NA	TGTGCCAGCAGCTTTGCGACTGGACGCTTCACCGGGGAGCTGTTTTTT	CASSFATGRFTGELFF
TRBV10-3	13	TRBJ1-1	NA	NA	TGTGCCATCAGTGAAGGATCAGCTCCGTTAGCTTTCTTT	CAISEGSAPLAFF
TRBV28	15	TRBJ2-4	TRBD2	NA	TGTGCCAGCAAGGGACTAACCCTAGCCAAAAACATTCAGTACTTC	CASKGLTLAKNIQYF
TRBV28	14	TRBJ2-5	NA	NA	TGTGCCAGCAGCTACACTCTGGGGCAAGAGACCCAGTACTTC	CASSYTLGQETQYF
TRBV5-1	18	TRBJ1-3	NA	NA	TGCGCCAGCAGCCCAAGGTGGGGGGCGCCGAGCTCTGGAAACACCATATATTTT	CASSPRWGAPSSGNTIYF
TRBV20-1	11	TRBJ2-7	NA	NA	TGCAGTGCGCCGAGGTTCCGCGAGCAGTACTTC	CSAPRFREQYF
TRBV30	13	TRBJ1-3	NA	once	TGTGCCTGGAGCTTCGGGTCTGGAAACACCATATATTTT	CAWSFGSGNTIYF
TRBV18	14	TRBJ2-5	NA	NA	TGTGCCAGCTCCTATCAAAGCGCGCAAGAGACCCAGTACTTC	CASSYQSAQETQYF
TRBV5-1	12	TRBJ2-5	NA	NA	TGCGCCACCAAGAAAGACCAAGAGACCCAGTACTTC	CATKKDQETQYF